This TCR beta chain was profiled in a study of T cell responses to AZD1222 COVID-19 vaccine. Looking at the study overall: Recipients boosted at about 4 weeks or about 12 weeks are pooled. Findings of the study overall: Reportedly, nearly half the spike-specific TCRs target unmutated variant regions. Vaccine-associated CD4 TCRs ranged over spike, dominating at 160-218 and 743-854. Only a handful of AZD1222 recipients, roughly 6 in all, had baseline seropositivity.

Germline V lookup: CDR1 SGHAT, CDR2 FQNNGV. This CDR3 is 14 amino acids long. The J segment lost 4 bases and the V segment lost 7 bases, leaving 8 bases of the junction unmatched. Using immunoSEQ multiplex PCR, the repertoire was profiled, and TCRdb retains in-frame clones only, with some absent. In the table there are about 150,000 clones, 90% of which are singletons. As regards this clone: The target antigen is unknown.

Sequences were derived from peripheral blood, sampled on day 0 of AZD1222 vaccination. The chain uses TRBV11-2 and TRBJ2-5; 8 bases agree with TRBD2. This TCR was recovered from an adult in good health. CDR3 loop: CASNPGAGGETQYF. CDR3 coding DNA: TGTGCCAGCAACCCGGGGGCGGGAGGAGAGACCCAGTACTTC. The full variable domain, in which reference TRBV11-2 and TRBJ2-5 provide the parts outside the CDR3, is EAGVAQSPRYKIIEKRQSVAFWCNPISGHATLYWYQQILGQGPKLLIQFQNNGVVDDSQLPKDRFSAERLKGVDSTLKIQPAKLEDSAVYLCASNPGAGGETQYFGPGTRLLVL.